This TCR beta chain was found in a study of blood T cell repertoires in COVID-19. Study at large: The study drew acute and convalescent COVID-19 samples from the United States, Italy and Spain. In each case, the material was cDNA or gDNA derived from T cells, B-cell-depleted T cells, or PBMCs.

Per the original methods: Amplified reference gene primers provided the basis for estimating nucleated cell counts. TCRdb keeps only in-frame clones here, not all; method: immunoSEQ multiplex PCR. That table gives V, J and clone size, and the DNA gave D and trimming. The table includes over 120,000 clones, over 80% detected once. The germline V and J ends were trimmed by 2 bases and 1 base, with 8 bases remaining between them. Germline assignment: CDR1 MNHEY and CDR2 SVGAGI. The CDR3 loop spans 14 amino acids. The receptor was isolated from a woman in her forties or fifties with acute or convalescent COVID-19. The gene calls are TRBV6-5 and TRBJ1-1; unclear D gene. Sequencing was done on a sample of peripheral blood. The CDR3 sequence: CASSYEGPNTEAFF. In DNA, the CDR3 is TGTGCCAGCAGTTACGAGGGCCCGAACACTGAAGCTTTCTTT.